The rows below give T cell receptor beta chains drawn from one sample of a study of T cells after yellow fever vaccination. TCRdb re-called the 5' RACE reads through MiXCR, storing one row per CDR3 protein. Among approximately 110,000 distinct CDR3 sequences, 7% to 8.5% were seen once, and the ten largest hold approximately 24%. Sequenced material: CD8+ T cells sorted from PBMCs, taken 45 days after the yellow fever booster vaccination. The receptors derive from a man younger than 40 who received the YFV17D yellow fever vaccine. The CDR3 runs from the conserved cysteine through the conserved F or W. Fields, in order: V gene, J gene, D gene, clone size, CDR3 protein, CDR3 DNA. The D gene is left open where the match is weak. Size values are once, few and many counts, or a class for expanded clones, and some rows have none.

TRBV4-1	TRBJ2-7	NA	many	CASSQDGDFYEQYF	TGCGCCAGCAGCCAAGATGGGGATTTTTACGAGCAGTACTTC
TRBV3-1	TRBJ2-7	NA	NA	CACSQEFRLNYEQYF	TGTGCCTGCAGCCAAGAATTCAGACTTAACTACGAGCAGTACTTC
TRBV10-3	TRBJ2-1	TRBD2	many	CAISGTSSMAYNEQFF	TGTGCCATCAGTGGGACTAGTTCTATGGCCTACAATGAGCAGTTCTTC
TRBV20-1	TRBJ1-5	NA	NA	CSARVSGYQPQHF	TGCAGTGCTAGAGTGTCAGGCTATCAGCCCCAGCATTTT
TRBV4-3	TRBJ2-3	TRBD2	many	CASSQDSEGLAGVDTQYF	TGCGCCAGCAGCCAAGATTCCGAGGGACTAGCGGGAGTGGATACGCAGTATTTT
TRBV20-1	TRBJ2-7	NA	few	CSARDFRAGGPYEQYF	TGCAGTGCTAGGGACTTCAGGGCTGGCGGTCCCTACGAGCAGTACTTC
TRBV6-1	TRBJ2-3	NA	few	CASRASPGLTDTQYF	TGTGCCAGCAGAGCCTCGCCGGGTCTCACAGATACGCAGTATTTT
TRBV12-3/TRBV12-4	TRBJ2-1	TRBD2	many	CASSFPGLAGGDNEQFF	TGTGCCAGCAGTTTCCCGGGACTAGCGGGAGGGGACAATGAGCAGTTCTTC
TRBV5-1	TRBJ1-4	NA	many	CASSLGPIISTNEKLFF	TGCGCCAGCAGCTTGGGCCCAATCATATCAACTAATGAAAAACTGTTTTTT
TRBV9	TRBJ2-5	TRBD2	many	CASSGGTSGTKTQYF	TGTGCCAGCAGCGGAGGGACTAGCGGGACGAAGACCCAGTACTTC
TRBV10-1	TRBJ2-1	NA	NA	CASSEGILGWNNEQFF	TGCGCCAGCAGTGAGGGGATTTTGGGGTGGAACAATGAGCAGTTCTTC
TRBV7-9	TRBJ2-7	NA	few	CASSPPGPGLREQYF	TGTGCCAGCAGCCCGCCGGGACCGGGATTAAGGGAGCAGTACTTC
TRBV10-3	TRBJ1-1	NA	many	CATAGVTEAFF	TGTGCCACAGCGGGGGTCACTGAAGCTTTCTTT
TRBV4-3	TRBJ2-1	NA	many	CASSPGPAYNEQFF	TGCGCCAGCAGCCCGGGACCAGCCTACAATGAGCAGTTCTTC
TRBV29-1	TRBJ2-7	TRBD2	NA	CSVLAGGFEQYF	TGCAGCGTTTTAGCGGGAGGGTTCGAGCAGTACTTC
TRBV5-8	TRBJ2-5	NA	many	CASTNGPMETQYF	TGTGCCAGCACCAATGGTCCAATGGAGACCCAGTACTTC
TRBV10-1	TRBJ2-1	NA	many	CASSDSTGYNEQFF	TGCGCCAGCAGTGATTCAACAGGCTACAATGAGCAGTTCTTC
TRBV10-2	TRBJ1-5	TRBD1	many	CASSGRDRGNQPQHF	TGCGCCAGCAGTGGCCGGGACAGGGGAAATCAGCCCCAGCATTTT
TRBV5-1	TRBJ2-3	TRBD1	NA	CASSPGTGGVTQYF	TGCGCCAGCAGTCCCGGGACAGGGGGGGTTACGCAGTATTTT
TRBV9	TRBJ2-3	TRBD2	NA	CASSGGTSGQIVTQYF	TGTGCCAGCAGCGGCGGGACTAGCGGCCAAATCGTTACGCAGTATTTT
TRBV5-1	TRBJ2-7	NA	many	CASSPGTAFNYEQYF	TGCGCCAGCAGCCCCGGGACGGCTTTTAACTACGAGCAGTACTTC
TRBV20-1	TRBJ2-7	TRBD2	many	CSARGLAAYEQYF	TGCAGTGCTAGGGGACTAGCGGCCTACGAGCAGTACTTC
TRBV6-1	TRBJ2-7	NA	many	CASSDLKGGGPPYEQYF	TGTGCCAGCAGTGACCTTAAAGGGGGAGGCCCCCCCTACGAGCAGTACTTC
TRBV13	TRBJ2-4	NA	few	CASSLGGTQVAKNIQYF	TGTGCCAGCAGCTTAGGCGGTACTCAAGTGGCCAAAAACATTCAGTACTTC
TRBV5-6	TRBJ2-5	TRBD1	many	CASSVGTGQETQYF	TGTGCCAGCAGCGTCGGGACAGGGCAAGAGACCCAGTACTTC
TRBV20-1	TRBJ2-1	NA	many	CSAPGVLASYNEQFF	TGCAGTGCTCCGGGGGTTCTAGCGTCCTACAATGAGCAGTTCTTC
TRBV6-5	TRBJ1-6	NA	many	CASRPYLDHNSPLHF	TGTGCCAGCAGGCCCTACCTCGACCATAATTCACCCCTCCACTTT
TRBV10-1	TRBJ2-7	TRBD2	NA	CANGLAGGIEQYF	TGCGCCAACGGACTAGCGGGAGGAATTGAGCAGTACTTC
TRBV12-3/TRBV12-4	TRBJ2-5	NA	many	CASRGTIQETQYF	TGTGCCAGCAGGGGGACAATCCAAGAGACCCAGTACTTC
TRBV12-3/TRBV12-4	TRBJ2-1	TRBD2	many	CASSPGLDNQFF	TGTGCCAGCAGTCCAGGACTAGATAATCAGTTCTTC
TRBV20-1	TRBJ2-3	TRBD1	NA	CSARAPGTGDDTQYF	TGCAGTGCTAGAGCCCCCGGTACAGGGGATGATACGCAGTATTTT
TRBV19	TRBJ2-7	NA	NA	CASSIRSSGSYEQYF	TGTGCCAGTAGTATAAGGTCCAGCGGGTCCTACGAGCAGTACTTC
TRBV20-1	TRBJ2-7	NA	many	CSAPRAAEGYEQYF	TGCAGTGCTCCCCGAGCGGCGGAGGGCTACGAGCAGTACTTC
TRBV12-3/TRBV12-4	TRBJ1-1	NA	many	CASSPLLNTEAFF	TGTGCCAGCAGTCCCCTATTGAACACTGAAGCTTTCTTT
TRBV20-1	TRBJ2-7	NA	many	CSGNQGTNYEQYF	TGCAGTGGAAACCAGGGAACGAACTACGAGCAGTACTTC
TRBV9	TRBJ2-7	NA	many	CASSAGLLYEQYF	TGTGCCAGCAGTGCGGGACTTCTCTACGAGCAGTACTTC
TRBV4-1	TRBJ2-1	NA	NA	CASRLPPNNEQFF	TGCGCCAGCAGACTACCCCCGAACAATGAGCAGTTCTTC
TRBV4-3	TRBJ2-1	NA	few	CASSQGSSLVDEQFF	TGCGCCAGCAGCCAAGGATCAAGTCTGGTTGATGAGCAGTTCTTC
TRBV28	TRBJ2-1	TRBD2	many	CASSLLSSGHRNEQFF	TGTGCCAGCAGTTTATTGTCTAGCGGACATAGGAATGAGCAGTTCTTC